The 32 T cell receptor beta chains given below trace back to one sample, sequenced in a study of cytomegalovirus exposure and HLA in healthy donors. Primers for the PCR totalled 60 Vbeta and 13 Jbeta. Profiled with immunoSEQ multiplex PCR; TCRdb holds only in-frame clones, not every one. The sample has 95,000 or so clones, about 74% seen once. Material: PBMCs. These receptors were collected from a woman aged 50 to 65 in good health and CMV-seropositive.

The chain combines TRBV5-4 with TRBJ2-2; 8 bases fit TRBD1. From germline, CDR1 is SGHNT and CDR2 YYREEE (reference sequence). The CDR3 is 15 amino acids. J gave up 3 bases and V 4 bases, and 5 bases lay outside the gene matches. The CDR3 region is CASSTMTGDTGELFF. DNA for the CDR3: TGTGCCAGCAGCACAATGACAGGGGACACCGGGGAGCTGTTTTTT.

This sequence joins TRBV28 and TRBJ2-5, with 9 bases lining up with TRBD2. This CDR3 spans 15 amino acids. V trimming: 6 bases; J trimming: 1 base; junction bases outside the gene matches: 6. Germline assignment: CDR1 MDHEN and CDR2 SYDVKM. In nucleotides, the CDR3 is TGTGCCAGCAGAGTAGCGGGAGATGTCCAAGAGACCCAGTACTTC. This gives the protein CASRVAGDVQETQYF.

The chain links TRBV6-6 to TRBJ1-1, with TRBD1 as a possible D gene (6 bases). The CDR3 sequence is 13 residues long. Germline CDR1 is MNHNY and CDR2 is SVGAGI (reference sequence). Trimming took 4 bases from V and 4 from J, leaving 10 bases between them. The CDR3 nucleotides are TGTGCCAGCAGTTCCGGGACACCCACTGAAGCTTTCTTT. Protein: CASSSGTPTEAFF.

CDR3 DNA sequence: TGTGCCAGCAGTGAAAGGAGTAGGTTCACCGGGGAGCTGTTTTTT. Its protein product is CASSERSRFTGELFF. The rearrangement links TRBV2 to TRBJ2-2; no firm D call. V lost 2 bases to trimming and J lost 4 bases, with 11 bases between them. Germline V gene sequence: CDR1 SNHLY, CDR2 FYNNEI. The CDR3 is made up of 15 amino acids.

The chain carries TRBV9 and TRBJ1-3; no firm D call. The CDR3 runs 16 residues. V dropped 2 bases and J dropped 4 bases, with 16 bases sitting between them. The germline V gene has CDR1 SGDLS and CDR2 YYNGEE. The CDR3 spells CASSVDLKPGGNTIYF. DNA of the CDR3: TGTGCCAGCAGCGTCGACCTGAAACCGGGGGGAAACACCATATATTTT.

CDR3 loop: CASSLIDTRSGYTF. CDR3 nucleotide sequence: TGCGCCAGCAGCCTCATCGACACCCGGTCCGGCTACACCTTC. The chain carries TRBV5-1 and TRBJ1-2; D call uncertain. The CDR3 is made up of 14 amino acids. V was shortened by 4 bases and J by 8 bases, with 18 bases between the two germline ends. CDR1 SGHRS and CDR2 YFSETQ come from the germline V gene.

The V call is TRBV10-3, the J call TRBJ2-7; 12 bases fit TRBD1. The germline CDR1 and CDR2 sequences are ENHRY and SYGVKD. V dropped 5 bases and J dropped 7; count of bases not matched to a gene: 18. The CDR3 consists of 18 residues. The CDR3 reads CAISSSSGQGALGGEQYF. The CDR3, as DNA: TGTGCCATCAGTTCAAGCTCGGGACAGGGGGCCTTAGGGGGGGAGCAGTACTTC.

This chain joins TRBV11-2 and TRBJ2-1, with D uncertain. V lost 0 bases to trimming and J lost 5 bases, with 5 bases between them. The CDR3 runs 13 residues. Germline V CDR1 and CDR2: SGHAT, FQNNGV. The CDR3 loop reads CASSLDLNNEQFF. CDR3 nucleotides: TGTGCCAGCAGCTTAGATCTAAACAATGAGCAGTTCTTC.

The chain recombines TRBV5-6 with TRBJ2-3, with unresolved D. CDR1 is SGHDT, CDR2 YYEEEE, per germline. V dropped 2 bases and J dropped 5 bases, with 9 bases sitting between them. The CDR3 covers 13 residues. The CDR3 coding sequence is TGTGCCAGCAGCTTCCAGGTCCGAGATACGCAGTATTTT. This gives the protein CASSFQVRDTQYF. The full variable domain, with the rest looked up from reference TRBV5-6 and TRBJ2-3, is DAGVTQSPTHLIKTRGQQVTLRCSPKSGHDTVSWYQQALGQGPQFIFQYYEEEERQRGNFPDRFSGHQFPNYSSELNVNALLLGDSALYLCASSFQVRDTQYFGPGTRLTVL.

V is TRBV7-6 and J is TRBJ2-3, with D unclear. With 3 bases removed from V and 4 bases from J, the gap between germline ends came to 14 bases. Looked up from germline, CDR1 is SGHVS and CDR2 is FNYEAQ. This CDR3 spans 15 amino acids. The CDR3 protein is CASSFGGESADTQYF. The DNA for the CDR3 is TGTGCCAGCAGCTTTGGCGGTGAGAGCGCAGATACGCAGTATTTT.

The V and J genes are TRBV19 and TRBJ2-7; 7 nucleotides align to TRBD2. Germline V gene sequence: CDR1 LNHDA, CDR2 SQIVND (reference sequence). This CDR3 region has 14 residues. Unmatched junction bases numbered 10, after V lost 4 bases and J lost 7 bases. In DNA, the CDR3 is TGTGCCAGTAGTAGGCGCATCCTCGGGGGGGAGCAGTACTTC. This translates into CASSRRILGGEQYF.

CDR3: CASGLASPGGETQYF. The CDR3 nucleotides read TGTGCTAGTGGTTTGGCCTCCCCTGGGGGGGAGACCCAGTACTTC. V and J are TRBV12-5 and TRBJ2-5; D perhaps matches TRBD2 (6 bases). The CDR3 spans 15 residues. The germline V and J ends were trimmed by 1 base and 5 bases, with 14 bases remaining between them. Germline V gives CDR1 LGHNT, CDR2 FRNRAP.

The rearrangement uses TRBV7-9 and TRBJ1-5; 10 bases are a match to TRBD1. Germline V CDR1 and CDR2: SEHNR, FQNEAQ (reference sequence). The CDR3 sequence is 15 residues long. V was clipped by 5 bases and J by 4 bases; unmatched bases: 5. The chain's CDR3 is CASSPGDRGNQPQHF. The CDR3 DNA reads as TGTGCCAGCAGCCCGGGGGACAGGGGTAATCAGCCCCAGCATTTT.

The chain is built from TRBV19 and TRBJ2-7, with D perhaps TRBD1 (5 bases). Germline CDR1 reads LNHDA; CDR2 reads SQIVND (reference sequence). CDR3 length equals 18 residues. V gave up 3 bases and J gave up 3 bases, with 24 bases separating them. In DNA, the CDR3 is TGTGCCAGTAGTATGCCCTCGACCAGGGCTCGGGTCAACTACGAGCAGTACTTC. This codes for CASSMPSTRARVNYEQYF.

The CDR3, as DNA: TGTGCCACCAACCCTCCTGAGCGGGGTAGCTCCTACGAGCAGTACTTC. Its translation: CATNPPERGSSYEQYF. The chain joins TRBV15 to TRBJ2-5; 7 nucleotides line up with TRBD2. The closer fit of TRBJ2-7 to the DNA end suggests the J call may be wrong. The CDR3 is 16 amino acids. CDR1 is LNHNV, CDR2 YYDKDF, per germline (reference sequence).

This chain uses TRBV19 with TRBJ2-1, with 11 bases lining up with TRBD2. V dropped 6 bases and J dropped 5; count of bases not matched to a gene: 3. Germline lookup yields CDR1 LNHDA and CDR2 SQIVND (reference sequence). The CDR3 is 14 residues long. DNA for the CDR3: TGTGCCAGTAGGGGACTAGCGGTTCACAATGAGCAGTTCTTC. Translation: CASRGLAVHNEQFF.

The rearrangement uses TRBV30 and TRBJ2-6; no definite D call. CDR3 size: 13 residues. Germline V gene lookup returns CDR1 GTSNPN and CDR2 SVGIG (reference sequence). Trimming cost V 5 bases and J 0 bases, with 5 bases left between them. DNA for the CDR3: TGTGCCTGGGGAGTCTCTGGGGCCAACGTCCTGACTTTC. Amino acids: CAWGVSGANVLTF. The complete variable domain, with remaining parts taken from reference TRBV30 and TRBJ2-6, reads SQTIHQWPATLVQPVGSPLSLECTVEGTSNPNLYWYRQAAGRGLQLLFYSVGIGQISSEVPQNLSASRPQDRQFILSSKKLLLSDSGFYLCAWGVSGANVLTFGAGSRLTVL.

The genes are TRBV13 and TRBJ2-2, with D maybe TRBD1 (6 bases). The CDR3 is made up of 14 amino acids. CDR1 is PRHDT and CDR2 is FYEKMQ in the germline V gene (reference sequence). V lost 0 bases and J 5 bases, leaving 7 bases between the germline ends. The DNA for the CDR3 is TGTGCCAGCAGCTTAGGCAGGGGAACCGGGGAGCTGTTTTTT. Residues: CASSLGRGTGELFF.

CDR3: CAISDDTFGYEQYF. Written as DNA, the CDR3 is TGTGCCATCAGTGACGACACCTTCGGCTACGAGCAGTACTTC. V gene TRBV10-3 combines with J gene TRBJ2-7; D call uncertain. The ends were cut back, 3 bases at V and 3 bases at J, with 12 bases in the middle. Germline-derived CDR1 and CDR2 are ENHRY and SYGVKD. This CDR3 has 14 residues.

V usage is TRBV28 and J usage is TRBJ2-3, with TRBD1 matching 11 bases. V lost 6 bases and J lost 2; bases outside the gene matches: 4. The CDR3 consists of 15 residues. Germline V CDR1 and CDR2: MDHEN, SYDVKM. CDR3 region: CASSRDRGDTDTQYF. The CDR3, as DNA: TGTGCCAGCAGCCGGGACAGGGGGGACACAGATACGCAGTATTTT.

This chain connects TRBV19 to TRBJ1-2; possibly TRBD1 for D (5 bases). Germline values: CDR1 LNHDA, CDR2 SQIVND (reference sequence). The CDR3 runs to 15 residues. The V and J ends lost 1 base and 3 bases respectively, with 12 bases between them. Here the CDR3 reads CASSIAHGGDYGYTF. CDR3 bases: TGTGCCAGTAGTATAGCCCATGGAGGGGACTATGGCTACACCTTC.

The chain carries TRBV9 and TRBJ2-1, with TRBD2 identical over 12 bases. The germline V gene encodes CDR1 SGDLS and CDR2 YYNGEE. This CDR3 is built from 15 residues. V was clipped by 3 bases and J by 7 bases; unmatched bases: 5. The CDR3 DNA sequence: TGTGCCAGCAGCGACCGACTAGCGGGAGTGAATGAGCAGTTCTTC. It translates to CASSDRLAGVNEQFF.

The chain employs TRBV11-1 and TRBJ2-2; 8 bases match TRBD1. CDR3 size: 15 residues. Trimming took 5 bases from V and 5 from J; bases not matched to a gene: 7. Germline CDR1 is SGHAT and CDR2 is FQDESV (reference sequence). In DNA, the CDR3 is TGTGCCAGCAGCAAAGGACAGGGCTGGACCGGGGAGCTGTTTTTT. It codes for CASSKGQGWTGELFF.

As concerns this clone: The sample carries other DNA sequences with the same CDR3. The gene calls are TRBV7-8 and TRBJ2-7; no definite D call. Germline CDR1 reads SGHVS; CDR2 reads FQNEAQ. The ends were cut back, 1 base at V and 3 bases at J, with 7 bases in the middle. The CDR3 is 13 residues long. The CDR3 bases are TGTGCCAGCAGCTTAGTGTCCCTCTACGAGCAGTACTTC. This gives the protein CASSLVSLYEQYF.

The chain couples TRBV10-3 to TRBJ2-7; 8 bases line up with TRBD2. V lost 6 bases to trimming and J lost 5 bases; unmatched junction nucleotides: 12. Germline V gene data show CDR1 as ENHRY and CDR2 as SYGVKD. The CDR3 has 15 residues. This chain's CDR3 is CAIRLGTSSLNEQYF. The DNA of the CDR3 is TGTGCCATCAGGCTCGGGACTAGTTCTCTCAACGAGCAGTACTTC.

This clone has a single count. V usage is TRBV25-1 and J usage is TRBJ1-1; D is uncertain. CDR1 and CDR2 from the germline V gene are MGHDK and SYGVNS. The CDR3 extends over 11 amino acids. Trimming shortened V by 4 bases and J by 13 bases, and 13 bases separated the two germline ends. Here the CDR3 DNA reads TGTGCCAGCAGTGGCGGGGTGGGCCATTTCTTT. Translating gives CASSGGVGHFF.

The chain combines TRBV7-2 with TRBJ2-1; 7 nucleotides line up with TRBD2. The germline V gene has CDR1 SGHTA and CDR2 FQGNSA. V lost 6 bases and J lost 0; bases outside the gene matches: 5. This CDR3 comprises 15 residues. CDR3 DNA: TGTGCCAGCAGGTTAAGCGGGAACTCCTACAATGAGCAGTTCTTC. It is translated as CASRLSGNSYNEQFF.

The J gene is TRBJ2-1, the V gene TRBV15; the D gene is possibly TRBD1 (5 bases). Germline assignment: CDR1 LNHNV and CDR2 YYDKDF (reference sequence). The CDR3 runs to 15 residues. The germline V and J ends were trimmed by 0 bases and 6 bases, with 12 bases remaining between them. As DNA, the CDR3 is TGTGCCACCAGCAGAGATAAGGGGTGGGGCAATGAGCAGTTCTTC. The encoded protein is CATSRDKGWGNEQFF. The full variable domain, rest sourced from reference TRBV15 and TRBJ2-1, is DAMVIQNPRYQVTQFGKPVTLSCSQTLNHNVMYWYQQKSSQAPKLLFHYYDKDFNNEADTPDNFQSRRPNTSFCFLDIRSPGLGDTAMYLCATSRDKGWGNEQFFGPGTRLTVL.

The chain has TRBV28 and TRBJ2-7; D is undetermined. The CDR3 has 12 amino acids. From germline, CDR1 is MDHEN and CDR2 SYDVKM. V was clipped by 2 bases and J by 5 bases, with 7 bases between them. The CDR3 spells CASSLALDEQYF. The CDR3 coding sequence is TGTGCCAGCAGTTTAGCCTTAGACGAGCAGTACTTC.

This clone occurred once. V usage is TRBV4-2 and J usage is TRBJ1-2, with TRBD1 matching 7 bases. V shed 2 bases and J 4 bases; nucleotides not matched to a gene: 13. Germline loops: CDR1 LGHNA, CDR2 YNFKEQ. This CDR3 contains 17 residues. The CDR3 loop is CASSQNPTHRGPYGYTF. The CDR3 nucleotides read TGTGCCAGCAGCCAAAACCCTACTCACAGGGGCCCCTATGGCTACACCTTC.

This clone was detected once. The genes are TRBV10-1 and TRBJ2-7; 9 positions match TRBD2. Per germline, CDR1 WNHNN and CDR2 SYGVQD (reference sequence). The ends lost 0 bases at V and 6 bases at J; junction bases unmatched: 9. CDR3 length: 16 amino acids. CDR3 bases: TGCGCCAGCAGTGAGTCGAGGGGTCTAGCGGGATCCGAGCAGTACTTC. Translating it yields CASSESRGLAGSEQYF.

The J gene is TRBJ1-1, the V gene TRBV30; the match to TRBD1 covers 9 bases. CDR1 is GTSNPN, CDR2 SVGIG, per germline (reference sequence). The J segment lost 5 bases and the V segment lost 0 bases, leaving 10 bases of the junction unmatched. This CDR3 region has 16 residues. The CDR3 here is CAWSVPRTGVGTEAFF. In DNA form, the CDR3 reads TGTGCCTGGAGTGTACCGAGGACAGGGGTTGGAACTGAAGCTTTCTTT.